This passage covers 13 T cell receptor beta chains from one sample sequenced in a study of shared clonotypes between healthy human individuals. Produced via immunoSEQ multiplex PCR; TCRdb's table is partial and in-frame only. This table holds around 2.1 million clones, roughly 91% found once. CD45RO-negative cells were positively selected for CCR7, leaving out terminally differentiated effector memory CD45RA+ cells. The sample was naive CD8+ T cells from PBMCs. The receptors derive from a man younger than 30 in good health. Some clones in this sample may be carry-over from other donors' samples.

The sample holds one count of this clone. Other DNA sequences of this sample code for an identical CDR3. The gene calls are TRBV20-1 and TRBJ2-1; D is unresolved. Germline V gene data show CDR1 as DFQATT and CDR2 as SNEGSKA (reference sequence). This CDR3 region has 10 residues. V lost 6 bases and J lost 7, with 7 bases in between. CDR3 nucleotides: TGCAGTGCACGGCCTAATGAGCAGTTCTTC. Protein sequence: CSARPNEQFF.

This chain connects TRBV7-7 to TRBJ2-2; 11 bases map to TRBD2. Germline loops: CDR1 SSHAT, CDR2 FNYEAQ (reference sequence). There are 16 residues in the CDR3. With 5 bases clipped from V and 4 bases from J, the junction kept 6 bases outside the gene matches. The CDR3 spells CASSPGLAVFTGELFF. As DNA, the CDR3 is TGTGCCAGCAGCCCGGGACTAGCGGTTTTCACCGGGGAGCTGTTTTTT.

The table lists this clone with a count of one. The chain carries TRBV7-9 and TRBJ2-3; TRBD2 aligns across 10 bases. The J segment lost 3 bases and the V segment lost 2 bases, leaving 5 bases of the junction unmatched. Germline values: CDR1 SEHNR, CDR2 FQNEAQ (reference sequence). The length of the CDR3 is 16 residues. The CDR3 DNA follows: TGTGCCAGCAGCTTAACGCTAGCGGGAGTGACAGATACGCAGTATTTT. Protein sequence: CASSLTLAGVTDTQYF.

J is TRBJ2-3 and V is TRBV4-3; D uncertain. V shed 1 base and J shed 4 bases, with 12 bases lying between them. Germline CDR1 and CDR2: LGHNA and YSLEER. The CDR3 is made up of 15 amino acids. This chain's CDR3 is CASSQGVIGADTQYF. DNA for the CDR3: TGCGCCAGCAGCCAAGGGGTTATCGGTGCAGATACGCAGTATTTT.

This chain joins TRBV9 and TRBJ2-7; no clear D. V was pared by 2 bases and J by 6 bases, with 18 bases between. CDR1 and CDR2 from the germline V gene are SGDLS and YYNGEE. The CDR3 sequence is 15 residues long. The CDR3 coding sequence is TGTGCCAGCAGCGTGGACGTCAGCCACCCTTCCGAGCAGTACTTC. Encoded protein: CASSVDVSHPSEQYF.

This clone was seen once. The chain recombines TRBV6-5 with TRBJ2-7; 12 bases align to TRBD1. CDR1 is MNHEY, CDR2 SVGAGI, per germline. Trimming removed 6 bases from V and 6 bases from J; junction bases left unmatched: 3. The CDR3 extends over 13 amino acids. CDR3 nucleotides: TGTGCCAGCAGAGGGACAGGGGGCATCGAGCAGTACTTC. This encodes CASRGTGGIEQYF.

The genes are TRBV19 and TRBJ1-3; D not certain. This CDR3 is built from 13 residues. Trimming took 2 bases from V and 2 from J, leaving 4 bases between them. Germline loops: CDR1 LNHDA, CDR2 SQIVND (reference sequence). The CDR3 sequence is CASSIQTGNTIYF. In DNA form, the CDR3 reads TGTGCCAGTAGTATACAGACTGGAAACACCATATATTTT.

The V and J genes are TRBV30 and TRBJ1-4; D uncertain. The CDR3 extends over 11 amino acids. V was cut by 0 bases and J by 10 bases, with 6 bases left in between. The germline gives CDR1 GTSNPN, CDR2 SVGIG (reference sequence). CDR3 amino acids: CAWSVLGKLFF. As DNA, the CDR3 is TGTGCCTGGAGTGTACTAGGAAAACTGTTTTTT.

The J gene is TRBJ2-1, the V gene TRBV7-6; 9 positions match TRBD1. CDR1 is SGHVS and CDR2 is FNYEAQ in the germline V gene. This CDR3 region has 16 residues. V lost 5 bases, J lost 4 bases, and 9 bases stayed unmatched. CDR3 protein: CASSTTPGQGYNEQFF. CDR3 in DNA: TGTGCCAGCAGCACAACACCGGGACAGGGTTACAATGAGCAGTTCTTC. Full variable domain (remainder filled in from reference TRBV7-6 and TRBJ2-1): GAGVSQSPRYKVTKRGQDVALRCDPISGHVSLYWYRQALGQGPEFLTYFNYEAQQDKSGLPNDRFSAERPEGSISTLTIQRTEQRDSAMYRCASSTTPGQGYNEQFFGPGTRLTVL.

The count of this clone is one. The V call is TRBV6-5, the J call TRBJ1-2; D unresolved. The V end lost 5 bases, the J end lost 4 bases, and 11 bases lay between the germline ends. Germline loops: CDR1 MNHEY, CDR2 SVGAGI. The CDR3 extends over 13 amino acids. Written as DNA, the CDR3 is TGTGCCAGCAGTATCCTACAGAGCTATGGCTACACCTTC. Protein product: CASSILQSYGYTF.

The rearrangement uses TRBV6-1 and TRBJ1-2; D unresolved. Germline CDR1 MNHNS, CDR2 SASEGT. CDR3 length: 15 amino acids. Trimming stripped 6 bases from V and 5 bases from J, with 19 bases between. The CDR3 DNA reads TGTGCCAGCAGGGAGGCCGTTGGGGTGGGGTATGGCTACACCTTC. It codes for CASREAVGVGYGYTF.

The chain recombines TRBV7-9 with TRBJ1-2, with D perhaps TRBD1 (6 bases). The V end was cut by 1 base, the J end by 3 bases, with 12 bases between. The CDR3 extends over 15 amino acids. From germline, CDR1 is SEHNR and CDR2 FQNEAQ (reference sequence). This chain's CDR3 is CASSLGVPGDYGYTF. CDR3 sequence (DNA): TGTGCCAGCAGCTTAGGGGTCCCAGGGGACTATGGCTACACCTTC.

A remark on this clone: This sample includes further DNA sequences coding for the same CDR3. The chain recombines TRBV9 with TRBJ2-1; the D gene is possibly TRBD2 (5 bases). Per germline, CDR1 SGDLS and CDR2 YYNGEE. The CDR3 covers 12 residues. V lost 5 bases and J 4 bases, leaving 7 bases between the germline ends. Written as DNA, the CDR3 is TGTGCCAGCAGTCCGGGGTACAATGAGCAGTTCTTC. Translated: CASSPGYNEQFF.